These 21 T cell receptor beta chains came from one sample sequenced in a study of identical twins. MiXCR was run by TCRdb on the 5' RACE reads, yielding one entry per CDR3 protein. The sample lists 1.5 million to 2 million distinct CDR3 sequences; around 33% were seen once. Sequenced sample: cord blood. These receptors all come from a newborn girl in good health.

V gene TRBV7-2 combines with J gene TRBJ2-1, with 7 positions matching TRBD1. Germline lookup yields CDR1 SGHTA and CDR2 FQGNSA. Unmatched junction bases numbered 1, after V lost 5 bases and J lost 15 bases. This CDR3 is 9 amino acids long. In nucleotides, the CDR3 is TGTGCCAGCAGCGCAGGGGGGTTCTTC. Amino acids: CASSAGGFF.

This clonotype was seen a handful of times. The CDR3 nucleotides read TGCGCCAGCAGCGTGGGACTAGCGGGGGGACCGTTCACAGATACGCAGTATTTT. Protein sequence: CASSVGLAGGPFTDTQYF. This chain links TRBV5-1 with TRBJ2-3, with 15 bases fitting TRBD2. Germline V CDR1 and CDR2: SGHRS, YFSETQ. Trimming took 4 bases from V and 2 from J; bases not matched to a gene: 8. The CDR3 covers 18 residues.

This sequence joins TRBV2 and TRBJ2-7, with D possibly matching TRBD1 (6 bases). The CDR3 length is 13 residues. Per the germline V gene, CDR1 is SNHLY and CDR2 is FYNNEI. Trimming stripped 7 bases from V and 2 bases from J, with 12 bases between. CDR3 amino acids: CASIGDKAYEQYF. The CDR3, as DNA: TGTGCCAGCATCGGGGACAAAGCCTACGAGCAGTACTTC.

V is TRBV7-2 and J is TRBJ2-3; a possible D gene is TRBD2 (6 bases). Trimming took off 0 bases at V and 4 bases at J, with 14 bases between the two ends. Germline V gives CDR1 SGHTA, CDR2 FQGNSA. CDR3 size: 16 residues. The CDR3 reads CASSLATTSSADTQYF. DNA for the CDR3: TGTGCCAGCAGCTTAGCGACGACTAGTTCCGCAGATACGCAGTATTTT.

J is TRBJ2-3 and V is TRBV7-2, with 8 bases aligning to TRBD2. This CDR3 comprises 18 residues. The germline V gene has CDR1 SGHTA and CDR2 FQGNSA. V lost 3 bases to trimming and J lost 2 bases; unmatched junction nucleotides: 13. Here the CDR3 reads CASSFKGGPGLDTDTQYF. The DNA for the CDR3 is TGTGCCAGCAGCTTCAAGGGGGGACCGGGACTAGACACAGATACGCAGTATTTT.

There are many counts of this clonotype. CDR3 in DNA: TGCAGTGCTAGTCCTAGCGGAGACCAAGAGACCCAGTACTTC. Its protein is CSASPSGDQETQYF. J is TRBJ2-5 and V is TRBV20-1, with TRBD2 matching 7 bases. Unmatched junction bases numbered 4, after V lost 3 bases and J lost 0 bases. Germline CDR1 DFQATT, CDR2 SNEGSKA (reference sequence). This CDR3 contains 14 residues.

The chain employs TRBV7-8 and TRBJ2-1; no clear D gene. The closer fit of TRBJ2-7 to the DNA end suggests the J call may be wrong. Germline assignment: CDR1 SGHVS and CDR2 FQNEAQ. The CDR3 consists of 15 residues. Written as DNA, the CDR3 is TGTGCCAGCAGCTTGGTTTTGGCTAGAGGCAATGAGCAGTACTTC. Translated: CASSLVLARGNEQYF.

The rearrangement joins TRBV2 to TRBJ2-3; TRBD2 matches at 12 bases. Germline V gives CDR1 SNHLY, CDR2 FYNNEI. After removal of 4 bases from V and 3 bases from J, the junction contained 8 bases not matched to a gene. This CDR3 contains 17 residues. CDR3 residues: CASSGKGTSGWTDTQYF. The CDR3 region has the DNA TGTGCCAGCAGTGGGAAAGGGACTAGCGGGTGGACAGATACGCAGTATTTT.

This clonotype has just a few counts. V and J are TRBV11-2 and TRBJ2-3, with 9 bases aligning to TRBD2. This CDR3 contains 19 residues. Germline CDR1 is SGHAT and CDR2 is FQNNGV. V lost 2 bases and J lost 0; bases outside the gene matches: 12. The CDR3 sequence: CASSLRLFVAGVSTDTQYF. The CDR3 coding sequence is TGTGCCAGCAGCTTAAGGTTATTTGTAGCGGGGGTTAGCACAGATACGCAGTATTTT.

Only a few counts were recorded for this clonotype. This CDR3 is CASSQGRGGLGSNEQFF. The CDR3 region has the DNA TGTGCCAGCAGCCAGGGGCGCGGCGGCTTAGGGTCAAATGAGCAGTTCTTC. The chain couples TRBV4-2 to TRBJ2-1; D possibly corresponds to TRBD1 (5 bases). Trimming took off 3 bases at V and 7 bases at J, with 22 bases between the two ends. CDR1 is LGHNA and CDR2 is YNFKEQ in the germline V gene. The CDR3 is made up of 17 amino acids.

This chain joins TRBV5-1 and TRBJ2-3, with 9 nucleotides matching TRBD1. The CDR3 has 15 residues. Germline assignment: CDR1 SGHRS and CDR2 YFSETQ. V lost 3 bases to trimming and J lost 5 bases; unmatched junction nucleotides: 7. The CDR3 here is CASSWGTGRRDTQYF. For the CDR3, the DNA is TGCGCCAGCAGCTGGGGGACAGGGCGGAGAGATACGCAGTATTTT.

This clonotype was detected many times. The chain joins TRBV20-1 to TRBJ2-5, with 8 nucleotides matching TRBD1. The germline gives CDR1 DFQATT, CDR2 SNEGSKA (reference sequence). The CDR3 length is 13 residues. Trimming took 5 bases from V and 3 from J; bases not matched to a gene: 5. In DNA form, the CDR3 reads TGCAGTGCTCCAAAGACAGGGGAAGAGACCCAGTACTTC. Translated, it gives CSAPKTGEETQYF.

In its sample, this clonotype was seen a few times. The chain uses TRBV20-1 and TRBJ2-2; 8 bases fit TRBD1. The length of the CDR3 is 15 residues. The junction had 3 bases not matched to a gene; V was cut back by 0 bases and J by 3 bases. CDR1 and CDR2 (germline): DFQATT, SNEGSKA (reference sequence). The chain's CDR3 is CSARDRRGHTGELFF. The CDR3 coding sequence is TGCAGTGCTAGAGATCGCAGGGGGCACACCGGGGAGCTGTTTTTT.

This clonotype was detected a few times. A much larger clone lies a single base off, so this may be a read error. The chain joins TRBV7-2 to TRBJ2-7; D ambiguous. The V gene lost 5 bases and the J gene lost 1 base, with 6 bases spanning the gap. This CDR3 contains 12 residues. Germline-derived CDR1 and CDR2 are SGHTA and FQGNSA. The CDR3 sequence: CASSAESYEQYF. The CDR3 coding sequence is TGTGCCAGCAGCGCCGAATCCTACGAGCAGTACTTC.

The V gene is TRBV2, the J gene TRBJ2-5, with unresolved D. CDR1 is SNHLY, CDR2 FYNNEI, per germline. The CDR3 is made up of 16 amino acids. Trimming took off 1 base at V and 11 bases at J, with 23 bases between the two ends. CDR3 bases: TGTGCCAGCAGTGAAGGCTCCCAGTTAGCTTTGGGTGAGCAGTACTTC. This translates into CASSEGSQLALGEQYF.

In its sample, this clonotype was seen a few times. The chain carries TRBV5-6 and TRBJ2-5; D is tentatively TRBD1 or TRBD2 (5 bases each). Germline CDR1 reads SGHDT; CDR2 reads YYEEEE. The CDR3 is 14 amino acids. The V end was cut by 2 bases, the J end by 1 base, with 9 bases between. The CDR3 DNA sequence: TGTGCCAGCAGCTTAGGGGACGGCCAAGAGACCCAGTACTTC. It encodes CASSLGDGQETQYF. The whole variable domain, filled in from reference TRBV5-6 and TRBJ2-5, reads DAGVTQSPTHLIKTRGQQVTLRCSPKSGHDTVSWYQQALGQGPQFIFQYYEEEERQRGNFPDRFSGHQFPNYSSELNVNALLLGDSALYLCASSLGDGQETQYFGPGTRLLVL.

This clonotype was counted between two and nine times. This chain links TRBV6-2 or TRBV6-3 with TRBJ2-1; D may be TRBD1 (5 bases). The CDR3 loop spans 15 amino acids. From germline, CDR1 is MNHEY and CDR2 SVGEGT. V lost 2 bases to trimming and J lost 0 bases, with 8 bases between them. CDR3 loop: CASSYDSYSYNEQFF. Written as DNA, the CDR3 is TGTGCCAGCAGTTACGACAGTTACTCCTACAATGAGCAGTTCTTC.

The CDR3 coding sequence is TGCAGTGCTAGTTCCCAATCCTACGAGCAGTACTTC. The encoded protein is CSASSQSYEQYF. The chain links TRBV20-1 to TRBJ2-7; D is unclear. Between the trimmed V and J ends, which lost 3 bases and 1 base, there was a span of 7 bases. The CDR3 totals 12 residues. Germline V gene lookup returns CDR1 DFQATT and CDR2 SNEGSKA (reference sequence).

The rearrangement joins TRBV28 to TRBJ2-2; no reliable D call. The V and J ends lost 4 bases and 6 bases respectively, with 9 bases between them. Germline V lookup: CDR1 MDHEN, CDR2 SYDVKM. CDR3 size: 13 residues. CDR3 loop: CASSSPLPGELFF. The CDR3 region has the DNA TGTGCCAGCAGTTCCCCCTTGCCCGGGGAGCTGTTTTTT.

This chain uses TRBV7-9 with TRBJ1-3; D gene unclear. Germline assignment: CDR1 SEHNR and CDR2 FQNEAQ (reference sequence). The CDR3 runs 17 residues. Trimming cost V 4 bases and J 2 bases, with 18 bases left between them. CDR3 DNA sequence: TGTGCCAGCAGCTCCAGTGCGAGGCCCGAGACTGGAAACACCATATATTTT. It yields the protein CASSSSARPETGNTIYF.

The V and J genes are TRBV5-1 and TRBJ2-1, with 14 positions matching TRBD2. The CDR3 spans 17 residues. The V gene end was trimmed by 0 bases and the J gene end by 8 bases; junction bases not matched to a gene: 7. Germline assignment: CDR1 SGHRS and CDR2 YFSETQ. The CDR3 loop is CASSLGTGTSGRDEQFF. CDR3 in DNA: TGCGCCAGCAGCTTGGGTACCGGGACTAGCGGGAGAGATGAGCAGTTCTTC. The whole variable domain, filled in from reference TRBV5-1 and TRBJ2-1, reads KAGVTQTPRYLIKTRGQQVTLSCSPISGHRSVSWYQQTPGQGLQFLFEYFSETQRNKGNFPGRFSGRQFSNSRSEMNVSTLELGDSALYLCASSLGTGTSGRDEQFFGPGTRLTVL.